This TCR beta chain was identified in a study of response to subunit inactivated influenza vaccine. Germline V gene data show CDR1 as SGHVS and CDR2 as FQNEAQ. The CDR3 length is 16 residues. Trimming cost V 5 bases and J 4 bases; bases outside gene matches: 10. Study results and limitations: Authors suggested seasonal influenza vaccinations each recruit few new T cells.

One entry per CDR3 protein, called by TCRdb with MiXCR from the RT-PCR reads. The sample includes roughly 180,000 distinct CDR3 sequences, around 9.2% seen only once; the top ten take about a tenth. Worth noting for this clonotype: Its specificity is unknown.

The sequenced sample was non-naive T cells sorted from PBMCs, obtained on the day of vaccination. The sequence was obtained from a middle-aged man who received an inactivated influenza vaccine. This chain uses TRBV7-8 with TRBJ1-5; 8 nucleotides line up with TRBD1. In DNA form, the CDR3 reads TGTGCCAGCAGCCGAAGCCGGGACAGGCTTAATCAGCCCCAGCATTTT. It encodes CASSRSRDRLNQPQHF. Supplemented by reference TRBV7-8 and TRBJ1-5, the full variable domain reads GAGVSQSPRYKVAKRGQDVALRCDPISGHVSLFWYQQALGQGPEFLTYFQNEAQLDKSGLPSDRFFAERPEGSVSTLKIQRTQQEDSAVYLCASSRSRDRLNQPQHFGDGTRLSIL.